This entry lists 23 T cell receptor beta chains sequenced from one sample in a study of blood T cells in healthy people across ages. The authors ran a second PCR of roughly 6 to 11 cycles using a sample-barcoded 5' primer and a J-beta primer mix. TCRdb called the 5' RACE reads again in MiXCR, with one record for every CDR3 protein. This table holds around 1,600,000 distinct CDR3 sequences, 40% to 45% found once. What was sequenced was blood. These TCRs come from a woman younger than 30 in good health.

The chain carries TRBV4-3 and TRBJ2-3, with 8 bases that match TRBD2. The germline gives CDR1 LGHNA, CDR2 YSLEER. The CDR3 is 19 amino acids. J gave up 4 bases and V 4 bases, and 19 bases lay outside the gene matches. The CDR3, as DNA: TGCGCCAGCAGCCCGGCCTGGGAAGGAGCGGGGGTGGGGGCAGATACGCAGTATTTT. It is translated as CASSPAWEGAGVGADTQYF.

This clonotype was seen a few times. In nucleotides, the CDR3 is TGTGCCAGCGCGCTAGCTGGTGAGCAGTACTTC. Protein: CASALAGEQYF. V gene TRBV2 combines with J gene TRBJ2-7; a weak D match, TRBD2 (5 bases). CDR1 is SNHLY, CDR2 FYNNEI, per germline. This CDR3 has 11 amino acids. Trimming took 8 bases from V and 7 from J, leaving 12 bases between them.

A few counts support this clonotype. The genes are TRBV28 and TRBJ2-4; perhaps TRBD2 as D (7 bases). There are 15 residues in the CDR3. Germline values: CDR1 MDHEN, CDR2 SYDVKM. Trimming stripped 6 bases from V and 4 bases from J, with 16 bases between. The CDR3 sequence is CASSPAGHTKNIQYF. CDR3 DNA: TGTGCCAGCAGCCCAGCGGGACATACGAAAAACATTCAGTACTTC.

V gene TRBV20-1 combines with J gene TRBJ2-5; D is perhaps TRBD1 (6 bases). The CDR3 covers 13 residues. V lost 2 bases, J lost 3 bases, and 10 bases lay in between. Germline loops: CDR1 DFQATT, CDR2 SNEGSKA (reference sequence). This chain's CDR3 is CSARHQGKETQYF. The CDR3 nucleotides are TGCAGTGCTAGACACCAGGGGAAAGAGACCCAGTACTTC.

V and J are TRBV6-2 or TRBV6-3 and TRBJ1-5, with 9 positions matching TRBD1. V lost 6 bases to trimming and J lost 7 bases; unmatched junction nucleotides: 10. CDR3 length equals 15 residues. The germline V gene encodes CDR1 MNHEY and CDR2 SVGEGT. This chain's CDR3 is CASSTDRGIRQPQHF. In nucleotides, the CDR3 is TGTGCCAGCAGCACAGACAGGGGGATCAGGCAGCCCCAGCATTTT.

The rearrangement links TRBV2 to TRBJ1-5, with D unclear. This CDR3 has 13 amino acids. V shed 4 bases and J shed 6 bases, with 10 bases lying between them. Per germline, CDR1 SNHLY and CDR2 FYNNEI. The CDR3 sequence is CASSVTLFQPQHF. As DNA, the CDR3 is TGTGCCAGCAGTGTGACATTATTTCAGCCCCAGCATTTT.

With regard to this clonotype: A much more abundant neighbour one base away suggests this may be a read error. The J gene is TRBJ2-3, the V gene TRBV12-3 or TRBV12-4; TRBD1 agrees at 8 bases. CDR3 length: 16 amino acids. The CDR3 DNA reads as TGTGCCGGCAGTTTAACCGGGACAGGTAGCACAGATACGCAGTATTTT. It encodes CAGSLTGTGSTDTQYF.

The table lists this clonotype with a few counts. The chain recombines TRBV6-1 with TRBJ2-3, with a weak D call TRBD2 (6 bases). CDR3 size: 14 residues. CDR1 is MNHNS and CDR2 is SASEGT in the germline V gene. The ends were cut back, 4 bases at V and 3 bases at J, with 11 bases in the middle. The CDR3 loop reads CASSGAGRTDTQYF. The CDR3 DNA reads as TGTGCCAGCAGTGGGGCAGGGAGGACAGATACGCAGTATTTT.

This clonotype has a handful of counts. The rearrangement uses TRBV2 and TRBJ2-1; D is undetermined. V lost 2 bases and J lost 8, with 10 bases in between. The V gene's germline CDR1 is SNHLY and CDR2 FYNNEI. This CDR3 is 13 amino acids long. The CDR3 loop is CASSERRGDEQFF. CDR3 nucleotide sequence: TGTGCCAGCAGTGAACGGCGAGGCGATGAGCAGTTCTTC.

The V and J genes are TRBV19 and TRBJ2-2; D remains unclear. Trimming took off 5 bases at V and 6 bases at J, with 10 bases between the two ends. This CDR3 contains 13 residues. Germline loops: CDR1 LNHDA, CDR2 SQIVND (reference sequence). The CDR3 region has the DNA TGTGCCAGTAGTCTATCTAGTGCCGGGGAGCTGTTTTTT. Translation: CASSLSSAGELFF. The variable domain in full, completed from reference TRBV19 and TRBJ2-2, reads DGGITQSPKYLFRKEGQNVTLSCEQNLNHDAMYWYRQDPGQGLRLIYYSQIVNDFQKGDIAEGYSVSREKKESFPLTVTSAQKNPTAFYLCASSLSSAGELFFGEGSRLTVL.

This clonotype appeared a few times. This sequence joins TRBV7-9 and TRBJ2-1; D may be TRBD1 or TRBD2 (7 bases each). Trimming stripped 4 bases from V and 0 bases from J, with 13 bases between. The CDR3 is 16 amino acids. CDR1 is SEHNR and CDR2 is FQNEAQ in the germline V gene (reference sequence). In nucleotides, the CDR3 is TGTGCCAGCAGCTCAGGGGGAGGGGACTCCTACAATGAGCAGTTCTTC. Its translation is CASSSGGGDSYNEQFF.

CDR3 bases: TGTGCCAGCAACCCCCGAACGGGCACCGGGGAGCTGTTTTTT. Protein: CASNPRTGTGELFF. V usage is TRBV6-5 and J usage is TRBJ2-2; D remains ambiguous. CDR1 MNHEY and CDR2 SVGAGI come from the germline V gene. V shed 7 bases and J shed 4 bases, with 13 bases lying between them. The CDR3 is made up of 14 amino acids.

This clonotype was counted many times. The CDR3 DNA reads as TGTGCCAGCAGGCTGGGACAGGGAGGCACAGATACGCAGTATTTT. It yields the protein CASRLGQGGTDTQYF. The chain recombines TRBV12-3 or TRBV12-4 with TRBJ2-3; 9 bases are shared with TRBD1. Trimming cost V 6 bases and J 1 base; bases outside gene matches: 5. The CDR3 is 15 amino acids.

The chain employs TRBV19 and TRBJ1-1; D is uncertain. This CDR3 comprises 12 residues. V gave up 7 bases and J gave up 4 bases, with 10 bases separating them. Per germline, CDR1 LNHDA and CDR2 SQIVND (reference sequence). Written as DNA, the CDR3 is TGTGCCAGTACCCGGGTCGGCACTGAAGCTTTCTTT. Encoded protein: CASTRVGTEAFF. The variable domain in full, with the rest retrieved from reference TRBV19 and TRBJ1-1, is DGGITQSPKYLFRKEGQNVTLSCEQNLNHDAMYWYRQDPGQGLRLIYYSQIVNDFQKGDIAEGYSVSREKKESFPLTVTSAQKNPTAFYLCASTRVGTEAFFGQGTRLTVV.

The rearrangement links TRBV27 to TRBJ2-7; maybe TRBD1 (6 bases). This CDR3 region has 16 residues. Germline lookup yields CDR1 MNHEY and CDR2 SMNVEV (reference sequence). Trimming shortened V by 3 bases and J by 7 bases, and 22 bases separated the two germline ends. As DNA, the CDR3 is TGTGCCAGCAGTTTTGCCCGGGGACATGCCTACAATGAGCAGTACTTC. Its translation: CASSFARGHAYNEQYF.

This clonotype appeared many times. The genes are TRBV12-3 or TRBV12-4 and TRBJ2-7, with D possibly matching TRBD1 (6 bases). The V end lost 4 bases, the J end lost 0 bases, and 19 bases lay between the germline ends. The CDR3 consists of 17 residues. The CDR3 DNA sequence: TGTGCCAGCAGTTCCTCCCTACCGACAGGTCTCTCCTACGAGCAGTACTTC. Encoded protein: CASSSSLPTGLSYEQYF.

V is TRBV24-1 and J is TRBJ2-1; D perhaps matches TRBD2 (6 bases). This CDR3 spans 17 amino acids. Trimming took 0 bases from V and 0 from J, leaving 11 bases between them. Germline CDR1 reads KGHDR; CDR2 reads SFDVKD. The CDR3 DNA reads as TGTGCCACCAGTGATTTGTCGGCGGGGAGCTCCTACAATGAGCAGTTCTTC. Encoded protein: CATSDLSAGSSYNEQFF.

The chain has TRBV4-3 and TRBJ2-1; 8 bases line up with TRBD1. CDR1 and CDR2 from the germline V gene are LGHNA and YSLEER. CDR3 length: 15 residues. The ends lost 0 bases at V and 5 bases at J; junction bases unmatched: 3. The CDR3 here is CASSQDRGPNNEQFF. As DNA, the CDR3 is TGCGCCAGCAGCCAAGACAGGGGGCCCAACAATGAGCAGTTCTTC.

This clonotype was detected only once. Possible read error: a much larger clone is one base away. The chain combines TRBV30 with TRBJ1-2, with D perhaps matching TRBD1 (5 bases). Germline values: CDR1 GTSNPN, CDR2 SVGIG (reference sequence). CDR3 length: 17 amino acids. V was trimmed by 0 bases and J by 3 bases, leaving 20 bases between them. DNA of the CDR3: TGTGCCTGGAGTGTGGATTGCGGGCAGGGAGAAGACTATGGCTACACCTTC. It is translated as CAWSVDCGQGEDYGYTF.

The V call is TRBV12-3 or TRBV12-4, the J call TRBJ2-7, with 9 nucleotides matching TRBD1. V trimming: 4 bases; J trimming: 2 bases; junction bases outside the gene matches: 3. The CDR3 is 14 residues long. Here the CDR3 reads CASSYWDRAYEQYF. The CDR3 coding sequence is TGTGCCAGCAGTTACTGGGACAGGGCCTACGAGCAGTACTTC.

The J gene is TRBJ2-3, the V gene TRBV28; the D gene is possibly TRBD2 (7 bases). Germline V CDR1 and CDR2: MDHEN, SYDVKM. The CDR3 length is 16 residues. The ends were cut back, 3 bases at V and 3 bases at J, with 16 bases in the middle. CDR3 sequence (DNA): TGTGCCAGCAGTTTTGGGGGGGGCCTCGGGACAGATACGCAGTATTTT. It codes for CASSFGGGLGTDTQYF.

In the case of this clonotype: An end of the junction differs from the germline gene, which may be a read error. The J gene is TRBJ2-1, the V gene TRBV6-1, with a weak D call TRBD2 (7 bases). The CDR3 has 15 residues. CDR1 and CDR2 from the germline V gene are MNHNS and SASEGT. CDR3 nucleotides: TGTGCCAGCAGTGAAAGGAGGGGGGGTTACAATGAGCGGTTCTTC. It translates to CASSERRGGYNERFF.

The chain combines TRBV6-1 with TRBJ1-5; the match to TRBD1 covers 7 bases. The germline V gene encodes CDR1 MNHNS and CDR2 SASEGT. Unmatched junction bases numbered 13, after V lost 2 bases and J lost 0 bases. The CDR3 loop spans 19 amino acids. The CDR3 is CASSETRWQGGYSNQPQHF. The CDR3 DNA reads TGTGCCAGCAGTGAAACAAGATGGCAGGGGGGATATAGCAATCAGCCCCAGCATTTT.